The clone carrying this T cell receptor (beta chain) was detected ten times or more. Its antigen is undetermined. The V gene's germline CDR1 is MNHNS and CDR2 SASEGT. V shed 2 bases and J shed 7 bases, with 5 bases lying between them. This CDR3 region has 12 residues. The lymph nodes were axillary draining lymph nodes from breast cancer patients. This entry belongs to a study of breast tumors, draining lymph nodes, adjacent tissues. Study-wide results and limits: Tumor repertoires ranked between lymph nodes and nontumor tissue in diversity, with V and J gene preferences. That most tumor T cells come from lymph nodes remained unproven.

MiXCR, run by TCRdb on the multiplex PCR reads, gives a single entry per CDR3 protein. The sample contains roughly 260,000 distinct CDR3 sequences, 30% to 35% of which appear only once. The V and J genes are TRBV6-1 and TRBJ2-2, with no clear D. The origin of this receptor is a female donor with breast cancer. Some clones in this sample may be carry-over from other donors' samples. Material for sequencing was axillary lymph node tissue. CDR3 nucleotide sequence: TGTGCCAGCAGTGAAAGTCGCGGGGAGCTGTTTTTT. Protein: CASSESRGELFF.